The rows below give T cell receptor beta chains drawn from one sample of a study of T cell responses to AZD1222 COVID-19 vaccine. TCRdb's copy holds only in-frame clones and misses some; the assay was immunoSEQ multiplex PCR. This table holds some 96,000 clones, roughly nine tenths found once. Sequences were derived from peripheral blood, sampled on day 0 of AZD1222 vaccination. Receptors originate from an adult in good health. CDR3s include the opening cysteine and the closing phenylalanine or tryptophan. Each record gives: D gene, J gene, clone size, V gene, CDR3 DNA, CDR3 protein. The D gene is left open where the match is weak. Size is omitted from some rows. Given values are once, few, many or a class for expanded clones.

TRBD1 | TRBJ2-3 | - | TRBV7-2 | TGTGCCAGCAGCTGGACCGGGACAGGGGAGTATTTT | CASSWTGTGEYF
- | TRBJ2-1 | - | TRBV29-1 | TGCAGCGGCAAAAGGGTGAGCTCCTACAATGAGCAGTTCTTC | CSGKRVSSYNEQFF
- | TRBJ2-3 | - | TRBV21-1 | TGTGCCAGCAGCAAGAAAGGGACTTCCGAGGGCACAGATACGCAGTATTTT | CASSKKGTSEGTDTQYF
TRBD2 | TRBJ2-5 | - | TRBV7-2 | TGTGCCAGCAGCCGGGGACTAGCGAGCCAAGAGACCCAGTACTTC | CASSRGLASQETQYF
- | TRBJ2-3 | - | TRBV4-3 | TGCGCCAGCGGGGCTAGCTACACAGATACGCAGTATTTT | CASGASYTDTQYF
TRBD1 | TRBJ1-5 | few | TRBV7-9 | TGTGCCAGCAGCCGCACAGGGCAGGGGGATCAGCCCCAGCATTTT | CASSRTGQGDQPQHF
TRBD2 | TRBJ2-3 | - | TRBV7-3 | TGTGCCAGCAGCTTAACAATCAGGGTAGCGGGAGGTGTAGATACGCAGTATTTT | CASSLTIRVAGGVDTQYF
- | TRBJ1-1 | - | TRBV27 | TGTGCCAGCAGTTGGGGGTCCGGAACTGAAGCTTTCTTT | CASSWGSGTEAFF
- | TRBJ1-1 | - | TRBV7-2 | TGTGCCAGCAGACCATCGGGGAACACTGAAGCTTTCTTT | CASRPSGNTEAFF
- | TRBJ2-3 | - | TRBV7-2 | TGTGCCAGCAGCTTAGTATGGCTAGGGGGAGATACGCAGTATTTT | CASSLVWLGGDTQYF
- | TRBJ2-7 | once | TRBV6-5 | TGTGCCAGCAGTTACTCACGCGGAGGGTCCACCTACGAGCAGTACTTC | CASSYSRGGSTYEQYF
- | TRBJ2-6 | - | TRBV19 | TGTGCCAGTACCCCCGGGGGGGCCAACGTCCTGACTTTC | CASTPGGANVLTF
TRBD1 | TRBJ2-3 | - | TRBV29-1 | TGCAGCGTTGCCGGGACAGGGCTATACACAGATACGCAGTATTTT | CSVAGTGLYTDTQYF
- | TRBJ2-7 | - | TRBV7-8 | TGTGCCAGCAGCTTAGGGCGTCTCGACCCGCCGGACGAGCAGTACTTC | CASSLGRLDPPDEQYF
TRBD1 | TRBJ1-2 | once | TRBV9 | TGTGCCAGCAGACGGCCACAGGGGGCCAGTGGCTACACCTTC | CASRRPQGASGYTF
- | TRBJ2-4 | once | TRBV5-4 | TGTGCCAGCAGCTCTGAGGGATTTGACAAAAACATTCAGTACTTC | CASSSEGFDKNIQYF
- | TRBJ2-1 | once | TRBV5-1 | TGCGCCAGCCAGAAGGGGGGCAGCTCCTACAATGAGCAGTTCTTC | CASQKGGSSYNEQFF
- | TRBJ2-7 | - | TRBV12-5 | TGTGCTAGTGCCTTAACAGGAGTTTACTACGAGCAGTACTTC | CASALTGVYYEQYF
TRBD1 | TRBJ1-5 | - | TRBV6-2/TRBV6-3 | TGTGCCAGCAGTTACTCGATAGGTCCGGGACAGGGGGCTAGTAGCAATCAGCCCCAGCATTTT | CASSYSIGPGQGASSNQPQHF
TRBD2 | TRBJ2-1 | - | TRBV5-1 | TGCGCCAGTAGCGGGAGCATGGATGAGCAGTTCTTC | CASSGSMDEQFF
- | TRBJ2-3 | - | TRBV30 | TGTGCCTGGAGTGTACATCTTCCAGTTAGCACAGATACGCAGTATTTT | CAWSVHLPVSTDTQYF
- | TRBJ2-7 | once | TRBV7-8 | TGTGCCAGCAGCCCACTAGGGGAGCAGTACTTC | CASSPLGEQYF
- | TRBJ1-6 | - | TRBV6-2/TRBV6-3 | TGTGCCAGCAGTTACGGACGGCTATATAATTCACCCCTCCACTTT | CASSYGRLYNSPLHF
- | TRBJ1-5 | - | TRBV19 | TGTGCCACCCAAGGGGGGTTTAATCAGCCCCAGCATTTT | CATQGGFNQPQHF
TRBD2 | TRBJ2-7 | - | TRBV7-2 | TGTGCCAGCGGCCGTGGGGGGGCCTACGAGCAGTACTTC | CASGRGGAYEQYF
- | TRBJ2-2 | - | TRBV19 | TGTGCCACCACCCCTGGGGTATGGAACTACAAAAACACCGGGGAGCTGTTTTTT | CATTPGVWNYKNTGELFF
TRBD1 | TRBJ2-7 | - | TRBV6-5 | TGTGCCAGCAGCGATTGGCGGACAGGTCCGGGGGAGCAGTACTTC | CASSDWRTGPGEQYF
- | TRBJ1-5 | - | TRBV6-5 | TGTGCCAGCAGTTACTCGATCCATAGCAATCAGCCCCAGCATTTT | CASSYSIHSNQPQHF
- | TRBJ2-3 | - | TRBV7-2 | TGTGCCAGCAGCTCAAGACAGATCAACACAGATACGCAGTATTTT | CASSSRQINTDTQYF